The source of this T cell receptor (beta chain) is a study of T cell repertoires in cytomegalovirus infection (dated 2019 in TCRdb). Study-wide context: Donor HLA type was relevant to the analysis, as public TCR beta signatures indicated carriage of CMV infection together with the matching HLA type.

Overall results and qualifications from the work: In both this cohort and an independent cohort of 350 or so donors, the cumulative frequency of public TCR beta family members distinguished carriers of CMV infection plus the relevant HLA type. The ex vivo response was dominated by HLA-C-restricted CMV-specific TCR beta clonotypes, which also provided the single most frequent clonotype in two of eight donors.

Instrument used: Illumina HiSeq 1500. TCRdb ran its own pipeline on the public reads, namely fastp trimming at Q25 and MiXCR clone calling, and kept in-frame beta chains. A single entry per CDR3 protein holds the most common genes and DNA from its merged rows. The sample records under 95,000 distinct CDR3 sequences, over 3.5% of which are singletons. The top ten hold around 22% of the sample. This clonotype was detected ten times or more. Its target antigen remains unknown. One end of the junction varies from germline; a read error may be responsible. The source of this sequence is a human donor in good health (CMV status not recorded). Some clones in this sample may be carry-over from other donors' samples. Sample: PBMCs.

The base sequence is TGTGCCAGCAGCCAAGAAGCGAGGAATGGCTACACCTTC. This translates into CASSQEARNGYTF. The chain is encoded by TRBV4-1 joined to TRBJ1-2, with no confidently assigned D gene. The germline V gene specifies MGHRA as CDR1 and YSYEKL as CDR2. The CDR3 measures 13 amino acids from cysteine to phenylalanine. The DNA shown is the 39-base CDR3, in frame from base 1.